The clone carrying this T cell receptor (beta chain) was counted only a few times. The antigen is not known. Possible read error: a much larger clone is one base away. The CDR3 runs 16 residues. The germline CDR1 and CDR2 sequences are SGHNT and YYREEE (reference sequence). Trimming stripped 0 bases from V and 2 bases from J, with 11 bases between. TCRdb called the multiplex PCR reads again in MiXCR, with one record for every CDR3 protein. In the table there are 200,000 to 300,000 distinct CDR3 sequences, around 31% of which are singletons. Axillary draining lymph nodes of breast cancer patients supplied the node samples. The data were obtained in a study of breast tumors, draining lymph nodes, adjacent tissues. Study results and caveats: The data were judged consistent with most tumor T cells coming from lymph node and expanding in tumor. Tumor TCR diversity was below lymph nodes but above nontumor tissue. Tumor T cell lymph node origin was a supported hypothesis, not proven.

The material sequenced was axillary lymph node tissue. The J gene is TRBJ2-2, the V gene TRBV5-4; tentative D call: TRBD1 (6 bases). The TCR was taken from a female donor with breast cancer. Some clones in this sample may be carry-over from other donors' samples. CDR3 nucleotides: TGTGCCAGCAGCTTGGGGGGGCTGCGAAACACCGGGGAGCTGTTTTTT. Residues: CASSLGGLRNTGELFF.